This T cell receptor (beta chain) was sequenced in a study of T cells in Graves' hyperthyroidism and ophthalmopathy. General observations from the study: Blood also contained most expanded thyroid clonotypes above 0.001.

With regard to this clonotype: As yet, its antigen is unknown.

The investigators amplified TCR beta CDR3 regions from RNA transcripts. The study used the HTBI primer set for a first-round RT-PCR of the TCR CDR3. Each CDR3 protein gets one entry after TCRdb re-called the multiplex PCR reads with MiXCR. The sample includes 250,000 to 300,000 distinct CDR3 sequences, roughly 19% of them seen just once. CDR3 length: 14 residues. From germline, CDR1 is MDHEN and CDR2 SYDVKM. V was clipped by 7 bases and J by 6 bases; unmatched bases: 9. The sequence was collected from a man aged 50 to 59 with Graves' ophthalmopathy. Sequencing was performed on blood. The gene calls are TRBV28 and TRBJ2-1, with 7 bases fitting TRBD1. CDR3 sequence (DNA): TGTGCCAGCACTGATGACAGGGTGGGCAATGAGCAGTTCTTC. Its translation: CASTDDRVGNEQFF.